The 18 T cell receptor beta chains given below trace back to one sample, sequenced in a study of blood T cell repertoires in COVID-19. Method: immunoSEQ multiplex PCR; TCRdb's copy keeps in-frame clones and lacks some. Seen here are about 59,000 clones, about 90% observed once, and the top ten hold around 5.5%. Sequencing was carried out using peripheral blood. The receptors stem from a man older than 75 in a cohort sampled during active COVID-19.

The chain recombines TRBV7-2 with TRBJ2-1; 10 bases fit TRBD2. With 2 bases clipped from V and 3 bases from J, the junction kept 1 base outside the gene matches. The germline CDR1 and CDR2 sequences are SGHTA and FQGNSA. The CDR3 contains 15 residues. The CDR3: CASSLQRGGYNEQFF. The CDR3 coding sequence is TGTGCCAGCAGCTTACAGCGGGGGGGCTACAATGAGCAGTTCTTC.

The chain is built from TRBV6-1 and TRBJ2-1, with TRBD2 identical over 7 bases. The CDR3 is 16 residues long. The V gene's germline CDR1 is MNHNS and CDR2 SASEGT. V lost 6 bases, J lost 0 bases, and 8 bases stayed unmatched. The CDR3 nucleotides read TGTGCCAGCAGAGAACTAGCGTCGAGCTCCTACAATGAGCAGTTCTTC. This encodes CASRELASSSYNEQFF.

This clone showed up just once. This sequence joins TRBV19 and TRBJ2-2, with 11 bases that match TRBD2. Per the germline V gene, CDR1 is LNHDA and CDR2 is SQIVND (reference sequence). Trimming took 7 bases from V and 6 from J; bases not matched to a gene: 10. This CDR3 has 16 amino acids. The CDR3 nucleotides read TGTGCCAGTATGGCTAGCGGGAGGCGATTTGCCGGGGAGCTGTTTTTT. This translates into CASMASGRRFAGELFF.

The gene calls are TRBV10-3 and TRBJ2-7; a weak D match, TRBD2 (5 bases). Germline loops: CDR1 ENHRY, CDR2 SYGVKD. CDR3 size: 16 residues. Between the trimmed V and J ends, which lost 4 bases and 2 bases, there was a span of 18 bases. The CDR3 region is CAISAYSLSGPYEQYF. The CDR3 DNA follows: TGTGCCATCAGTGCCTACTCCCTAAGCGGACCCTACGAGCAGTACTTC.

This rearrangement joins TRBV20-1 to TRBJ2-3; 7 nucleotides agree with TRBD2. V lost 3 bases, J lost 5 bases, and 11 bases stayed unmatched. Per the germline V gene, CDR1 is DFQATT and CDR2 is SNEGSKA (reference sequence). CDR3 length: 15 residues. The CDR3 nucleotides read TGCAGTGCTAGTGGGGCGGGGGTTGTCATAGATACGCAGTATTTT. Protein: CSASGAGVVIDTQYF.

The chain recombines TRBV6-6 with TRBJ2-7; 7 bases fit TRBD1. The V gene end was trimmed by 6 bases and the J gene end by 4 bases; junction bases not matched to a gene: 9. The germline V gene has CDR1 MNHNY and CDR2 SVGAGI (reference sequence). The CDR3 length is 14 residues. The CDR3 region is CASRLTGQTYEQYF. In nucleotides, the CDR3 is TGTGCCAGCAGATTGACAGGGCAGACATACGAGCAGTACTTC.

The genes are TRBV2 and TRBJ2-3, with 8 bases that match TRBD1. The length of the CDR3 is 16 residues. J gave up 0 bases and V 6 bases, and 8 bases lay outside the gene matches. CDR1 and CDR2 from the germline V gene are SNHLY and FYNNEI. For the CDR3, the DNA is TGTGCCAGCAGGGGACCGGGACAGGCTAGCACAGATACGCAGTATTTT. Translation: CASRGPGQASTDTQYF. The entire variable domain, with the rest obtained from reference TRBV2 and TRBJ2-3, is as follows: EPEVTQTPSHQVTQMGQEVILRCVPISNHLYFYWYRQILGQKVEFLVSFYNNEISEKSEIFDDQFSVERPDGSNFTLKIRSTKLEDSAMYFCASRGPGQASTDTQYFGPGTRLTVL.

This chain joins TRBV19 and TRBJ2-4; D might be TRBD2 (5 bases). V was cut by 5 bases and J by 9 bases, with 11 bases left in between. Germline V lookup: CDR1 LNHDA, CDR2 SQIVND (reference sequence). The CDR3 has 12 residues. The CDR3 protein is CASSSSRGIQYF. The CDR3 nucleotides read TGTGCCAGTAGTTCCTCCCGGGGCATTCAGTACTTC.

This clone was counted once. This chain joins TRBV10-3 and TRBJ2-1; 7 positions match TRBD1. CDR3 length: 13 amino acids. The trim removed 4 bases at V and 7 bases at J, leaving 4 bases unmatched. Germline CDR1 and CDR2: ENHRY and SYGVKD. The CDR3 sequence is CAISGDSENEQFF. As DNA, the CDR3 is TGTGCCATCAGTGGGGACAGCGAAAATGAGCAGTTCTTC.

This clone was seen just once. The V and J genes are TRBV5-4 and TRBJ2-3; 8 nucleotides match TRBD2. From germline, CDR1 is SGHNT and CDR2 YYREEE (reference sequence). The V and J ends lost 0 bases and 1 base, in that order; junction bases with no gene match: 1. The CDR3 contains 15 residues. In DNA form, the CDR3 reads TGTGCCAGCAGCTTGGCGGGGGGGGGCACAGATACGCAGTATTTT. Protein sequence: CASSLAGGGTDTQYF.

CDR3 protein: CASSLGSGGQSEAFF. In nucleotides, the CDR3 is TGCGCCAGCAGCTTGGGATCGGGAGGGCAATCTGAAGCTTTCTTT. The gene calls are TRBV5-1 and TRBJ1-1; D gene unclear. Trimming removed 0 bases from V and 6 bases from J, with 15 bases in between. Germline CDR1 SGHRS, CDR2 YFSETQ. The CDR3 has 15 amino acids. Drawing the rest from reference TRBV5-1 and TRBJ1-1, the complete variable domain is KAGVTQTPRYLIKTRGQQVTLSCSPISGHRSVSWYQQTPGQGLQFLFEYFSETQRNKGNFPGRFSGRQFSNSRSEMNVSTLELGDSALYLCASSLGSGGQSEAFFGQGTRLTVV.

In this sample, this clone turned up once. V gene TRBV5-1 combines with J gene TRBJ2-2; D unclear. V dropped 0 bases and J dropped 3 bases, with 9 bases sitting between them. The CDR3 sequence is 15 residues long. Germline V gives CDR1 SGHRS, CDR2 YFSETQ. CDR3 residues: CASSLGGRYTGELFF. The CDR3 DNA sequence: TGCGCCAGCAGCTTGGGAGGCCGGTACACCGGGGAGCTGTTTTTT.

The CDR3 reads CASSPRTSSDTQYF. The CDR3 coding sequence is TGTGCCAGTAGTCCTCGGACTAGCTCAGATACGCAGTATTTT. This chain uses TRBV19 with TRBJ2-3; TRBD2 matches at 8 bases. The germline CDR1 and CDR2 sequences are LNHDA and SQIVND (reference sequence). V lost 5 bases and J lost 4; bases outside the gene matches: 5. This CDR3 spans 14 amino acids.

In its sample, this clone was seen a few times. The V and J genes are TRBV30 and TRBJ1-5; D is unclear. Trimming cost V 0 bases and J 4 bases, with 7 bases left between them. This CDR3 region has 13 residues. CDR1 and CDR2 (germline): GTSNPN, SVGIG (reference sequence). The CDR3 DNA reads as TGTGCCTGGAGTGTAGCGGAGAATCAGCCCCAGCATTTT. This translates into CAWSVAENQPQHF.

The V call is TRBV19, the J call TRBJ1-1; 7 bases are shared with TRBD1. The germline gives CDR1 LNHDA, CDR2 SQIVND (reference sequence). Losses at the gene ends were 0 bases for V and 2 bases for J; bases not matched to a gene: 3. The CDR3 is made up of 15 amino acids. The CDR3 sequence: CASSIEGTVNTEAFF. In DNA form, the CDR3 reads TGTGCCAGTAGTATAGAAGGGACAGTAAACACTGAAGCTTTCTTT.

This clone was counted once. The rearrangement joins TRBV10-3 to TRBJ2-5; 9 bases line up with TRBD2. This CDR3 has 18 residues. V lost 4 bases to trimming and J lost 1 base; unmatched junction nucleotides: 13. Per germline, CDR1 ENHRY and CDR2 SYGVKD. The CDR3, as DNA: TGTGCCATCAGTGTAGTAGCTAGCGGGAAGGGGAGCCAAGAGACCCAGTACTTC. Amino acid sequence: CAISVVASGKGSQETQYF.

The chain links TRBV7-9 to TRBJ2-1, with 7 bases matching TRBD1. Trimming removed 2 bases from V and 7 bases from J; junction bases left unmatched: 5. Germline assignment: CDR1 SEHNR and CDR2 FQNEAQ (reference sequence). The CDR3 totals 14 residues. The DNA for the CDR3 is TGTGCCAGCAGCTTAACAGGGGTCCGGAATGAGCAGTTCTTC. It is translated as CASSLTGVRNEQFF.

The chain couples TRBV13 to TRBJ1-2, with 8 bases matching TRBD1. The CDR3 is made up of 15 amino acids. J lost 4 bases, V lost 5 bases, and 9 bases had no gene match. The germline CDR1 and CDR2 sequences are PRHDT and FYEKMQ (reference sequence). CDR3 amino acids: CASSTTGGNLYGYTF. CDR3 nucleotide sequence: TGTGCCAGCAGCACTACAGGGGGGAACCTCTATGGCTACACCTTC.